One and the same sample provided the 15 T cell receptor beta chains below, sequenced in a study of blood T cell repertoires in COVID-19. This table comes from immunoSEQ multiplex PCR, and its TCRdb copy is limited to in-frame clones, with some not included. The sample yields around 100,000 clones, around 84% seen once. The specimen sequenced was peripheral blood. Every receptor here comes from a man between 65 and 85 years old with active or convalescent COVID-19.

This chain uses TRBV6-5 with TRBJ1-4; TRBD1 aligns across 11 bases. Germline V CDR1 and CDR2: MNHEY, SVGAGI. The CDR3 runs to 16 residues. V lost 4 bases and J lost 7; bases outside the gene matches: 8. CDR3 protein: CASSSHGQGAFEKLFF. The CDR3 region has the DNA TGTGCCAGCAGTTCCCACGGACAGGGGGCGTTTGAAAAACTGTTTTTT.

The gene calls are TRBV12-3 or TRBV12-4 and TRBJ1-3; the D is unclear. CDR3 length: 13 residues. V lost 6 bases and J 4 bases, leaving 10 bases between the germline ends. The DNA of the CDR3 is TGTGCCAGCAGGGAGTCGGGAGGAAACACCATATATTTT. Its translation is CASRESGGNTIYF.

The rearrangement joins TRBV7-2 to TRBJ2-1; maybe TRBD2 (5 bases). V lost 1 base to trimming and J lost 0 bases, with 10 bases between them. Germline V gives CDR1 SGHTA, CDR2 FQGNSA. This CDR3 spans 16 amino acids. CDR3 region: CASSLVVGSSYNEQFF. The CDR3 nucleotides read TGTGCCAGCAGCTTAGTGGTGGGGAGCTCCTACAATGAGCAGTTCTTC. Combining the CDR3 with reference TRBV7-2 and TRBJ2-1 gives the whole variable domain GAGVSQSPSNKVTEKGKDVELRCDPISGHTALYWYRQSLGQGLEFLIYFQGNSAPDKSGLPSDRFSAERTGGSVSTLTIQRTQQEDSAVYLCASSLVVGSSYNEQFFGPGTRLTVL.

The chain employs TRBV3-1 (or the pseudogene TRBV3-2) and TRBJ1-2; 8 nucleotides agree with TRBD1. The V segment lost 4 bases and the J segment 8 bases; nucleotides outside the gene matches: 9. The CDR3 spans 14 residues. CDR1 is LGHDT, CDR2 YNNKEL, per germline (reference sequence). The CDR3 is CASSPRQGWGGYTF. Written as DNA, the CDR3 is TGTGCCAGCAGCCCCCGACAGGGGTGGGGCGGCTACACCTTC.

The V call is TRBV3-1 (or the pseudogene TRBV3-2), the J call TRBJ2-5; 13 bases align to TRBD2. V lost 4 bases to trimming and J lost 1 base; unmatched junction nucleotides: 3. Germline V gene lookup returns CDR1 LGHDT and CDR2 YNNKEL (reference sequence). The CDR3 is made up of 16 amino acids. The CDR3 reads CASSLRTSGSQETQYF. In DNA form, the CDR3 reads TGTGCCAGCAGCCTCCGGACTAGCGGGAGCCAAGAGACCCAGTACTTC.

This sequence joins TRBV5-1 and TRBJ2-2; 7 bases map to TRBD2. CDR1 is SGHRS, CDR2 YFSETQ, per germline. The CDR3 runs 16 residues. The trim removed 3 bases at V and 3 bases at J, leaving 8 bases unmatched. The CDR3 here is CASSSDREAYTGELFF. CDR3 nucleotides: TGCGCCAGCAGCTCGGACCGGGAGGCGTACACCGGGGAGCTGTTTTTT.

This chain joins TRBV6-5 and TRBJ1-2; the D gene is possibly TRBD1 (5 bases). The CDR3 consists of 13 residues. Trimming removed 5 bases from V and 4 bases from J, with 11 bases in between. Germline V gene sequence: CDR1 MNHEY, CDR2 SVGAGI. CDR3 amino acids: CASSQGLGYGYTF. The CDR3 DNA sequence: TGTGCCAGCAGTCAGGGTTTGGGCTATGGCTACACCTTC.

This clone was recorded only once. In DNA form, the CDR3 reads TGTGCCAGCTCACCAGATAGTGTAAATGGCTACACCTTC. Translating gives CASSPDSVNGYTF. The chain is built from TRBV18 and TRBJ1-2; D unclear. CDR1 and CDR2 from the germline V gene are KGHSH and LQKENI. This CDR3 contains 13 residues. V lost 2 bases and J lost 6, with 10 bases in between. Filled out from reference TRBV18 and TRBJ1-2, the complete variable domain reads NAGVMQNPRHLVRRRGQEARLRCSPMKGHSHVYWYRQLPEEGLKFMVYLQKENIIDESGMPKERFSAEFPKEGPSILRIQQVVRGDSAAYFCASSPDSVNGYTFGSGTRLTVV.

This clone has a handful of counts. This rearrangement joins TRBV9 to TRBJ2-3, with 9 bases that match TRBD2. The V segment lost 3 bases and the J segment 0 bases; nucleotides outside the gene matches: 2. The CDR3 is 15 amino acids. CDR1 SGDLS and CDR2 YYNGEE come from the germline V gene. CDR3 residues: CASSGSGGSTDTQYF. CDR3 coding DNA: TGTGCCAGCAGCGGTAGCGGGGGAAGCACAGATACGCAGTATTTT. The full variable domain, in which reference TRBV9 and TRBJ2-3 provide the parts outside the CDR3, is DSGVTQTPKHLITATGQRVTLRCSPRSGDLSVYWYQQSLDQGLQFLIQYYNGEERAKGNILERFSAQQFPDLHSELNLSSLELGDSALYFCASSGSGGSTDTQYFGPGTRLTVL.

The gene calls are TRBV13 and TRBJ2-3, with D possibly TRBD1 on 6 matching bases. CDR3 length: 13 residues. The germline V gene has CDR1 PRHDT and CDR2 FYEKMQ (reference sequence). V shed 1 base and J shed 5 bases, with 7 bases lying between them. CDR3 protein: CASSLEGGDTQYF. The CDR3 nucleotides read TGTGCCAGCAGCTTAGAAGGGGGAGATACGCAGTATTTT.

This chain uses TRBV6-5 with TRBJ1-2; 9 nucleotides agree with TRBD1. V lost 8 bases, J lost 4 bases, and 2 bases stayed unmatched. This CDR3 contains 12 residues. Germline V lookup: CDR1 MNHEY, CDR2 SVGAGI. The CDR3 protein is CASGQGTYGYTF. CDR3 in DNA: TGTGCCAGCGGACAGGGGACCTATGGCTACACCTTC.

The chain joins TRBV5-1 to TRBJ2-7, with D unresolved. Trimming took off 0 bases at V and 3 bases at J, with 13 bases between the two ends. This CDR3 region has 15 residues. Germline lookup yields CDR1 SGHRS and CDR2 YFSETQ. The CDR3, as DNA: TGCGCCAGCAGCTTGGCCCGAGCACAGTACTACGAGCAGTACTTC. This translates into CASSLARAQYYEQYF. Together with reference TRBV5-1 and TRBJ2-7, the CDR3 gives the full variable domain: KAGVTQTPRYLIKTRGQQVTLSCSPISGHRSVSWYQQTPGQGLQFLFEYFSETQRNKGNFPGRFSGRQFSNSRSEMNVSTLELGDSALYLCASSLARAQYYEQYFGPGTRLTVT.

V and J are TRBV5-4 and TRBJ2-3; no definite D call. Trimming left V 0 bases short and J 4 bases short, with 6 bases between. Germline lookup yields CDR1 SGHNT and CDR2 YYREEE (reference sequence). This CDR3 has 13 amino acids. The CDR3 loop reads CASSLVRADTQYF. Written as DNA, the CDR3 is TGTGCCAGCAGCTTGGTAAGAGCAGATACGCAGTATTTT.

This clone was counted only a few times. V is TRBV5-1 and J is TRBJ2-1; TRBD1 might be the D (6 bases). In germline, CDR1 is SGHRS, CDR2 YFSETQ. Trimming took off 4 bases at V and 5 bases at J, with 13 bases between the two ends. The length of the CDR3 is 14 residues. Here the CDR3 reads CASSAEGGNNEQFF. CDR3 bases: TGCGCCAGCAGCGCTGAAGGGGGTAACAATGAGCAGTTCTTC. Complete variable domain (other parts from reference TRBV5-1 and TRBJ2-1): KAGVTQTPRYLIKTRGQQVTLSCSPISGHRSVSWYQQTPGQGLQFLFEYFSETQRNKGNFPGRFSGRQFSNSRSEMNVSTLELGDSALYLCASSAEGGNNEQFFGPGTRLTVL.

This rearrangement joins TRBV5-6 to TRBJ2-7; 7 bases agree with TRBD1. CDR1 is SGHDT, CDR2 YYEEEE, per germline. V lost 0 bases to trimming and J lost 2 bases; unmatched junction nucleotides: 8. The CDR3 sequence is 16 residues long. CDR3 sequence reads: CASSLAGTARPYEQYF. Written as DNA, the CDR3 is TGTGCCAGCAGCTTGGCCGGGACAGCGAGACCCTACGAGCAGTACTTC. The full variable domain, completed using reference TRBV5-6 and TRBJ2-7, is DAGVTQSPTHLIKTRGQQVTLRCSPKSGHDTVSWYQQALGQGPQFIFQYYEEEERQRGNFPDRFSGHQFPNYSSELNVNALLLGDSALYLCASSLAGTARPYEQYFGPGTRLTVT.